This T cell receptor beta chain originates from a study of blood T cell repertoires in COVID-19. Study in general: Sample material is recorded as cDNA or gDNA derived from T cells, B-cell-depleted T cells, or PBMCs.

Living in about 25 US areas, the participants were between about 18 and 100 years of age. Categorization into cohorts depended on clinical history that participants reported. This CDR3 spans 16 amino acids. In germline, CDR1 is SGHNT, CDR2 YYREEE (reference sequence). Trimming took 2 bases from V and 2 from J; bases not matched to a gene: 3. Per the original methods: Cell counts per sample came from amplifying reference gene primers. The assay was immunoSEQ multiplex PCR, and TCRdb's table has in-frame clones only and misses some. The V and J calls and clone size were taken over from that table, and D and trimming were inferred from the DNA. The sample shows roughly 250,000 clones, around 86% of them seen only once.

The chain has TRBV5-4 and TRBJ2-7, with 14 bases fitting TRBD2. The material sequenced was PBMCs or T cells enriched from blood (not recorded which). This sequence originates from a woman in her fifties or sixties who had recovered from COVID-19. DNA of the CDR3: TGTGCCAGCAGCTTACTGGGACTAGCGGGAGCCTACGAGCAGTACTTC. Residues: CASSLLGLAGAYEQYF.